These 26 T cell receptor beta chains originate from one sample sequenced in a study of T cells in Graves' hyperthyroidism and ophthalmopathy (dated by TCRdb to the late 2010s). The library was generated by multiplex PCR. The run used an Illumina HiSeq 2000. The TCR beta CDR3 regions were amplified from the RNA transcripts. For the first round of RT-PCR on the TCR CDR3, the HTBI primer set was used together with the Qiagen OneStep RT-PCR kit. TCRdb handled the public reads itself, with Q25 trimming in fastp and clone calling in MiXCR, and kept productive beta chains. For every CDR3 protein sequence, its rows merge into one entry that carries the most common genes and DNA. Present in this sample are around 720,000 distinct CDR3 sequences, 35% of which were seen just once. Of the sample, around a third falls within the top ten clones. Sequences were obtained from blood. The receptors shown here come from a woman aged 40 to 50 with Graves' hyperthyroidism.

J is TRBJ2-2 and V is TRBV14; D remains ambiguous. The ends were cut back, 7 bases at V and 4 bases at J, with 13 bases in the middle. This CDR3 region has 14 residues. CDR1 SGHDN and CDR2 FVKESK come from the germline V gene. The CDR3: CASTLSLSTGELFF. The CDR3 DNA reads TGTGCCAGCACCCTTTCGTTAAGCACCGGGGAGCTGTTTTTT. The full variable domain, rest sourced from reference TRBV14 and TRBJ2-2, is EAGVTQFPSHSVIEKGQTVTLRCDPISGHDNLYWYRRVMGKEIKFLLHFVKESKQDESGMPNNRFLAERTGGTYSTLKVQPAELEDSGVYFCASTLSLSTGELFFGEGSRLTVL.

The rearrangement uses TRBV6-4 and TRBJ1-2, with D unresolved. The CDR3 is 15 amino acids. Germline lookup yields CDR1 MRHNA and CDR2 SNTAGT. V lost 4 bases and J lost 2, with 14 bases in between. For the CDR3, the DNA is TGTGCCAGCAGTGCCGAAGGACGTACAAACTATGGCTACACCTTC. Its translation is CASSAEGRTNYGYTF.

The V call is TRBV19, the J call TRBJ1-5; no definite D call. Germline V gene lookup returns CDR1 LNHDA and CDR2 SQIVND (reference sequence). This CDR3 is 15 amino acids long. Trimming left V 5 bases short and J 0 bases short, with 11 bases between. Here the CDR3 reads CASSEMRNSNQPQHF. The CDR3 DNA reads as TGTGCCAGTAGTGAGATGAGAAATAGCAATCAGCCCCAGCATTTT. Together with reference TRBV19 and TRBJ1-5, the CDR3 gives the full variable domain: DGGITQSPKYLFRKEGQNVTLSCEQNLNHDAMYWYRQDPGQGLRLIYYSQIVNDFQKGDIAEGYSVSREKKESFPLTVTSAQKNPTAFYLCASSEMRNSNQPQHFGDGTRLSIL.

For this clonotype: This may be a read error, as it is one base from a much larger clone. This rearrangement joins TRBV20-1 to TRBJ1-5, with D unresolved. Trimming removed 3 bases at V and 0 bases at J, with 9 bases between. The CDR3 has 14 amino acids. Germline V gene sequence: CDR1 DFQATT, CDR2 SNEGSKA (reference sequence). The chain's CDR3 is CSASESGSNQPQHF. The CDR3 DNA is TGCAGTGCTAGCGAGTCGGGTAGCAATCAGCCCCAGCATTTT.

This clonotype occurred many times. V and J are TRBV7-9 and TRBJ2-5; D remains unclear. The CDR3 has 12 amino acids. Germline assignment: CDR1 SEHNR and CDR2 FQNEAQ (reference sequence). V lost 6 bases and J lost 4, with 9 bases in between. DNA of the CDR3: TGTGCCAGCAGGCCGACAAGAGAGACCCAGTACTTC. Its translation is CASRPTRETQYF.

Points on this clonotype: Being one base from a much bigger clone, this may be a read error. This chain connects TRBV7-8 to TRBJ1-2; D possibly corresponds to TRBD1 (6 bases). Trimming left V 1 base short and J 3 bases short, with 9 bases between. Germline loops: CDR1 SGHVS, CDR2 FQNEAQ. CDR3 size: 14 residues. CDR3 region: CASSLGDTYYGYTF. In DNA form, the CDR3 reads TGTGCCAGCAGCTTAGGGGACACCTACTATGGCTACACCTTC.

On this clonotype: At one of its ends the junction is not consistent with the germline gene, which may arise from a read error. The chain couples TRBV29-1 to TRBJ1-2; 12 positions agree with TRBD1. CDR1 and CDR2 from the germline V gene are SQVTM and ANQGSEA. The CDR3 has 13 amino acids. CDR3 DNA: TGCAGCGTCGAAGGGACAGGGGGCGATGGCTACACCTTC. Residues: CSVEGTGGDGYTF.

A note on this clonotype: At one boundary the junction diverges from the germline segment, which might be a read error. The rearrangement uses TRBV15 and TRBJ1-6; TRBD1 aligns across 8 bases. The germline V gene encodes CDR1 LNHNV and CDR2 YYDKDF (reference sequence). This CDR3 has 17 amino acids. The CDR3 nucleotides are TGTGCCGCCAGCAGTCCACGACAGGGGACTGTAATTGCACCCCTCCACTTT. The encoded protein is CAASSPRQGTVIAPLHF.

This rearrangement joins TRBV7-8 to TRBJ1-2; 8 nucleotides line up with TRBD1. Trimming took 3 bases from V and 1 from J; bases not matched to a gene: 10. Germline loops: CDR1 SGHVS, CDR2 FQNEAQ. The CDR3 runs to 17 residues. The DNA of the CDR3 is TGTGCCAGCAGCTTGGCCGTTCCGGACAGGGTTAACTATGGCTACACCTTC. Amino acid sequence: CASSLAVPDRVNYGYTF.

This chain joins TRBV29-1 and TRBJ1-5, with a possible D match to TRBD1 (5 bases). The CDR3 is made up of 12 amino acids. Per germline, CDR1 SQVTM and CDR2 ANQGSEA. Trimming removed 8 bases at V and 5 bases at J, with 13 bases between. The CDR3 DNA follows: TGCAGCATGCGGCAGGGCGATCAGCCCCAGCATTTT. Protein sequence: CSMRQGDQPQHF.

Many counts were recorded for this clonotype. This rearrangement joins TRBV20-1 to TRBJ1-1; TRBD1 agrees at 8 bases. Germline CDR1 reads DFQATT; CDR2 reads SNEGSKA (reference sequence). CDR3 size: 13 residues. V shed 5 bases and J 3 bases; nucleotides not matched to a gene: 5. The CDR3 nucleotides read TGCAGTGCTTCGACAGGGGAGGACACTGAAGCTTTCTTT. The encoded protein is CSASTGEDTEAFF.

This clonotype was seen ten or more times. This sequence joins TRBV29-1 and TRBJ2-5; D is ambiguous. The ends were cut back, 4 bases at V and 0 bases at J, with 9 bases in the middle. This CDR3 spans 13 amino acids. CDR1 is SQVTM and CDR2 is ANQGSEA in the germline V gene. For the CDR3, the DNA is TGCAGCGTTGCCCGACACGACCAAGAGACCCAGTACTTC. Translating gives CSVARHDQETQYF.

V and J are TRBV6-1 and TRBJ1-1, with D possibly TRBD1 on 6 matching bases. Germline V gene lookup returns CDR1 MNHNS and CDR2 SASEGT. Trimming shortened V by 6 bases and J by 4 bases, and 15 bases separated the two germline ends. The CDR3 is 14 residues long. CDR3 residues: CASRLQGYGTEAFF. Written as DNA, the CDR3 is TGTGCCAGCAGACTACAGGGTTATGGCACTGAAGCTTTCTTT.

There are a few counts of this clonotype. V usage is TRBV7-9 and J usage is TRBJ1-1; TRBD1 aligns across 7 bases. Germline V gives CDR1 SEHNR, CDR2 FQNEAQ (reference sequence). This CDR3 is built from 12 residues. V gave up 5 bases and J gave up 7 bases; unmatched junction bases: 4. DNA for the CDR3: TGTGCCAGCAGCCACGACAGGGATGAAGCTTTCTTT. It is translated as CASSHDRDEAFF. The whole variable domain, remainder taken from reference TRBV7-9 and TRBJ1-1, is DTGVSQNPRHKITKRGQNVTFRCDPISEHNRLYWYRQTLGQGPEFLTYFQNEAQLEKSRLLSDRFSAERPKGSFSTLEIQRTEQGDSAMYLCASSHDRDEAFFGQGTRLTVV.

Many counts were recorded for this clonotype. DNA for the CDR3: TGTGCCAGCAGCTGGACAGGGGACGGAGGCTACACCTTC. Translating gives CASSWTGDGGYTF. The chain has TRBV7-2 and TRBJ1-2, with TRBD1 matching over 9 bases. Germline V gives CDR1 SGHTA, CDR2 FQGNSA. V was clipped by 4 bases and J by 8 bases; unmatched bases: 5. The CDR3 loop spans 13 amino acids.

This clonotype was recorded a few times. The V and J genes are TRBV12-3 or TRBV12-4 and TRBJ1-6; 7 bases align to TRBD1. Trimming at V came to 6 bases and at J to 0 bases, leaving 11 bases not matched to a gene. This CDR3 has 18 amino acids. CDR3 coding DNA: TGTGCCAGCAGCATGGGACAGCCCCTCCGCTCCTATAATTCACCCCTCCACTTT. As protein: CASSMGQPLRSYNSPLHF.

About this clonotype itself: This may arise from a read error, as a much more abundant clone is one base away. This rearrangement joins TRBV6-1 to TRBJ2-7; TRBD1 agrees at 12 bases. The CDR3 covers 14 residues. From germline, CDR1 is MNHNS and CDR2 SASEGT. This CDR3 is CARSGDRGLGEQYF. CDR3 in DNA: TGTGCCAGGAGTGGGGACAGGGGGCTTGGCGAGCAGTACTTC.

The table lists this clonotype with a few counts. The chain is built from TRBV20-1 and TRBJ2-5, with a possible D match to TRBD2 (7 bases). The CDR3 consists of 17 residues. Trimming took 1 base from V and 4 from J, leaving 22 bases between them. Germline V gives CDR1 DFQATT, CDR2 SNEGSKA (reference sequence). The CDR3 here is CSARVPYLGGGGETQYF. In DNA, the CDR3 is TGCAGTGCTAGAGTCCCTTATCTGGGAGGGGGGGGAGAGACCCAGTACTTC.

This clonotype was observed at least ten times. This chain uses TRBV5-1 with TRBJ1-4, with 10 bases that match TRBD1. Germline V lookup: CDR1 SGHRS, CDR2 YFSETQ. The V and J ends lost 1 base and 7 bases, in that order; junction bases with no gene match: 4. This CDR3 contains 15 residues. CDR3 protein: CASSLSRTGGEKLFF. The CDR3, as DNA: TGCGCCAGCAGCTTGTCGCGGACAGGGGGTGAAAAACTGTTTTTT.

Note on this clonotype: A much larger clone differs by one base, so this may be a read error. The V and J genes are TRBV5-4 and TRBJ2-7; no firm D call. Germline assignment: CDR1 SGHNT and CDR2 YYREEE (reference sequence). The CDR3 contains 12 residues. V dropped 4 bases and J dropped 5 bases, with 10 bases sitting between them. CDR3 sequence reads: CASSHMAHEQYF. CDR3 nucleotide sequence: TGTGCCAGCAGCCACATGGCCCACGAGCAGTACTTC.

The V gene is TRBV5-5, the J gene TRBJ1-3, with TRBD1 matching 7 bases. V shed 2 bases and J 2 bases; nucleotides not matched to a gene: 4. Germline CDR1 is SGHKS and CDR2 is YYEKEE (reference sequence). CDR3 length equals 15 residues. This CDR3 is CASSFWDSPGNTIYF. In nucleotides, the CDR3 is TGTGCCAGCAGCTTCTGGGACAGCCCTGGAAACACCATATATTTT.

The chain carries TRBV7-9 and TRBJ2-3; D uncertain. V dropped 5 bases and J dropped 2 bases, with 14 bases sitting between them. The CDR3 runs to 15 residues. Germline V CDR1 and CDR2: SEHNR, FQNEAQ (reference sequence). CDR3 in DNA: TGTGCCAGCAGCCCGGTAACCGGAACCACAGATACGCAGTATTTT. It is translated as CASSPVTGTTDTQYF.

The J gene is TRBJ2-7, the V gene TRBV7-9, with D hard to call. The V end was cut by 5 bases, the J end by 1 base, with 9 bases between. Germline-derived CDR1 and CDR2 are SEHNR and FQNEAQ (reference sequence). This CDR3 has 13 amino acids. The CDR3 loop reads CASSTVESYEQYF. DNA for the CDR3: TGTGCCAGCAGCACGGTAGAATCCTACGAGCAGTACTTC.

This chain uses TRBV9 with TRBJ1-1, with D perhaps matching TRBD1 (5 bases). Germline V CDR1 and CDR2: SGDLS, YYNGEE. The CDR3 loop spans 14 amino acids. V shed 3 bases and J shed 6 bases, with 15 bases lying between them. The CDR3 DNA sequence: TGTGCCAGCAGCGCTTCAACAGGTACGGCTGAAGCTTTCTTT. Translation gives CASSASTGTAEAFF.

This clonotype was detected only a few times. The genes are TRBV7-9 and TRBJ2-7, with 9 bases that match TRBD1. Unmatched junction bases numbered 10, after V lost 5 bases and J lost 5 bases. Per the germline V gene, CDR1 is SEHNR and CDR2 is FQNEAQ (reference sequence). The CDR3 covers 15 residues. Here the CDR3 DNA reads TGTGCCAGCAGCCACCGGGACAGGGCAACCCACGAGCAGTACTTC. Its protein is CASSHRDRATHEQYF.

Ten or more counts support this clonotype. The V call is TRBV7-2, the J call TRBJ2-7; no clear D gene. Between the trimmed V and J ends, which lost 3 bases and 1 base, there was a span of 10 bases. The germline V gene encodes CDR1 SGHTA and CDR2 FQGNSA. CDR3 length: 14 residues. CDR3 in DNA: TGTGCCAGCAGCTTGTGGACGGCGTCCTACGAGCAGTACTTC. It is translated as CASSLWTASYEQYF. The variable domain in full, with the rest retrieved from reference TRBV7-2 and TRBJ2-7, is GAGVSQSPSNKVTEKGKDVELRCDPISGHTALYWYRQSLGQGLEFLIYFQGNSAPDKSGLPSDRFSAERTGGSVSTLTIQRTQQEDSAVYLCASSLWTASYEQYFGPGTRLTVT.